The clone carrying this T cell receptor beta chain has ten or more counts. The sample belongs to a study of T cells in Graves' hyperthyroidism and ophthalmopathy. RNA transcripts yielded amplified TCR beta CDR3 regions. A first-round RT-PCR of the TCR CDR3 used the HTBI primer set. TCRdb used MiXCR to reprocess the multiplex PCR reads, holding one entry per CDR3 protein. The repertoire holds about 210,000 distinct CDR3 sequences, with 15% to 20% as singletons. Diagnostic decisions used clinical symptoms, serum thyroxine and TRAb, thyroid ultrasound and orbital computed tomography. V was shortened by 5 bases and J by 8 bases, with 15 bases between the two germline ends. CDR3 size: 12 residues. Looked up from germline, CDR1 is SQVTM and CDR2 is ANQGSEA.

The sample was blood. The rearrangement joins TRBV29-1 to TRBJ1-1, with unresolved D. The receptor's source is a man in his fifties with Graves' hyperthyroidism. The chain's CDR3 is CSVSTSGSEAFF. CDR3 DNA sequence: TGCAGCGTTTCAACCTCGGGTAGCGAAGCTTTCTTT.